These T cell receptor beta chains were read from a single sample in a study of response to subunit inactivated influenza vaccine. A single record per CDR3 protein comes from TCRdb applying MiXCR to the RT-PCR reads. The sample consists of about half a million distinct CDR3 sequences, about 25% of them appearing once. This material consisted of CD4+ T cells sorted from PBMCs, taken roughly 5 days after vaccination. The receptor source for this set is a man aged 50 or older who received an inactivated influenza vaccine. Both conserved end residues are part of each CDR3. D genes are given only for firm matches. Expanded clones are given a class, and other clones once, few, many or no size at all.

TRBJ1-2,TRBD1,13,TRBV10-3,.,CAIRETGDYGYTF,TGTGCCATCAGAGAAACAGGGGACTATGGCTACACCTTC
TRBJ2-5,TRBD1,16,TRBV5-5,.,CASSLSPQGARETQYF,TGTGCCAGCAGCTTGTCGCCCCAGGGGGCAAGAGAGACCCAGTACTTC
TRBJ2-1,.,11,TRBV5-1,few,CASRKDGSKFF,TGCGCCAGCAGGAAGGACGGATCTAAGTTCTTC
TRBJ2-7,.,15,TRBV20-1,many,CSARDFRLGSYEQYF,TGCAGTGCTAGAGATTTTCGGCTCGGGTCCTACGAGCAGTACTTC
TRBJ2-1,.,17,TRBV18,many,CASSPLSGSSSYNEQFF,TGTGCCAGCTCACCACTTTCTGGGTCGAGCTCCTACAATGAGCAGTTCTTC
TRBJ1-2,.,14,TRBV4-1,.,CASSQDVRTGGYTF,TGCGCCAGCAGCCAAGATGTGAGAACGGGGGGCTACACCTTC
TRBJ2-2,TRBD1,14,TRBV6-5,.,CASSWTGDTGELFF,TGTGCCAGCAGTTGGACAGGGGACACCGGGGAGCTGTTTTTT
TRBJ2-2,TRBD1,16,TRBV5-4,few,CASSGPGQGNTGELFF,TGTGCCAGCAGCGGGCCGGGACAGGGAAACACCGGGGAGCTGTTTTTT
TRBJ2-1,.,13,TRBV7-2,.,CASSFGSPNEQFF,TGTGCCAGCAGCTTTGGGAGTCCGAATGAGCAGTTCTTC
TRBJ1-6,.,13,TRBV6-5,.,CASSYPKGSPLHF,TGTGCCAGCAGTTACCCGAAGGGATCACCCCTCCACTTT
TRBJ2-1,TRBD2,19,TRBV11-2,.,CASSSSPGTSGREYNEQFF,TGTGCCAGCAGCTCCAGTCCCGGGACTAGCGGGAGGGAATACAATGAGCAGTTCTTC
TRBJ1-2,.,15,TRBV6-1,.,CASSPWAGDDDGYTF,TGTGCCAGCAGCCCGTGGGCCGGCGATGACGATGGCTACACCTTC
TRBJ2-7,TRBD1,14,TRBV6-2/TRBV6-3,.,CASRDGQAFYEQYF,TGTGCCAGCAGGGACGGACAGGCATTCTACGAGCAGTACTTC
TRBJ2-5,.,15,TRBV4-3,.,CASSQDALYGETQYF,TGCGCCAGCAGCCAAGATGCCCTTTACGGGGAGACCCAGTACTTC
TRBJ1-4,TRBD1,16,TRBV3-1,few,CASSRRTGGGSEKLFF,TGTGCCAGCAGCCGACGGACAGGTGGGGGTAGTGAAAAACTGTTTTTT
TRBJ2-3,.,16,TRBV20-1,.,CSARGRGGTNTDTQCF,TGCAGTGCTAGAGGGCGTGGGGGGACGAACACAGATACGCAGTGTTTT
TRBJ2-5,.,15,TRBV11-3,.,CASSFLQDLQETQYF,TGTGCCAGCAGCTTCCTACAGGACTTACAAGAGACCCAGTACTTC
TRBJ2-5,.,12,TRBV20-1,few,CSALTDKGAQYF,TGCAGTGCCCTCACCGATAAGGGAGCCCAGTACTTC
TRBJ2-1,.,15,TRBV20-1,.,CSALSLLSSYNEQFF,TGCAGTGCCCTCTCTCTACTCAGCTCCTACAATGAGCAGTTCTTC
TRBJ2-1,TRBD2,15,TRBV12-3/TRBV12-4,.,CASSFGGGAASEQFF,TGTGCCAGCAGTTTTGGCGGGGGGGCCGCTAGTGAGCAGTTCTTC
TRBJ2-7,TRBD1,13,TRBV5-5,many,CASSWTGTYEQYF,TGTGCCAGCAGTTGGACAGGTACCTACGAGCAGTACTTC